The T cell receptor beta chain described here comes from a study of blood T cell repertoires in COVID-19. About the study: Sites in the United States, Italy and Spain provided acute and convalescent COVID-19 samples. From T cells, B-cell-depleted T cells, or PBMCs came the material, which was cDNA or gDNA.

The V gene lost 8 bases and the J gene lost 6 bases, with 16 bases spanning the gap. Germline assignment: CDR1 LGHNA and CDR2 YNFKEQ. This CDR3 region has 14 residues. Original handling: Estimation of nucleated cell counts relied on the amplification of reference gene primers. The assay was immunoSEQ multiplex PCR, and TCRdb's table has in-frame clones only and misses some. Clonal size and the V and J genes are those of that table, whereas D and trimming came from the DNA. This sample has more than 150,000 clones, with roughly four fifths found just once. The sequence was obtained from a man aged 70 or older who had recovered from COVID-19. The sample taken for sequencing was peripheral blood. The genes are TRBV4-2 and TRBJ2-2; D might be TRBD2 (6 bases). CDR3 DNA sequence: TGTGCCAGCCTTGGGACTCTTGGGCCCGGGGAGCTGTTTTTT. This encodes CASLGTLGPGELFF.